These 21 T cell receptor beta chains share one sample of origin, sequenced in a study of cytomegalovirus exposure and HLA in healthy donors. A multiplex PCR was run with 60 Vbeta primers and 13 Jbeta primers. TCRdb's table, derived via immunoSEQ multiplex PCR, lists solely in-frame clones and lacks some. The table has 100,000 or so clones, under 85% seen once. Sequenced sample: PBMCs. The source is a man aged 25 to 40 in good health and CMV-seronegative.

This chain connects TRBV28 to TRBJ2-1, with D possibly matching TRBD2 (5 bases). Trimming shortened V by 8 bases and J by 9 bases, and 17 bases separated the two germline ends. Germline V lookup: CDR1 MDHEN, CDR2 SYDVKM. The CDR3 totals 13 residues. CDR3 DNA sequence: TGTGCCAGCGGACTTGAGTTGGTAGTTGAGCAGTTCTTC. The encoded protein is CASGLELVVEQFF.

The chain recombines TRBV18 with TRBJ1-2, with a tentative D call TRBD1 (6 bases). Deletions cut 2 bases from V and 5 bases from J, with 9 bases between. The germline V gene encodes CDR1 KGHSH and CDR2 LQKENI. This CDR3 comprises 13 residues. CDR3 amino acids: CASSPDRQYGYTF. As DNA, the CDR3 is TGTGCCAGCTCACCAGACAGGCAATATGGCTACACCTTC.

The rearrangement links TRBV5-6 to TRBJ2-5, with 8 bases that match TRBD1. The germline CDR1 and CDR2 sequences are SGHDT and YYEEEE. V was pared by 1 base and J by 4 bases, with 9 bases of the junction left unmatched. The CDR3 is 16 residues long. The CDR3 nucleotides read TGTGCCAGCAGCTTGACCGGACAGGGAGTGGGAGAGACCCAGTACTTC. Amino acids: CASSLTGQGVGETQYF.

The chain couples TRBV7-9 to TRBJ2-7; D may be TRBD2 (6 bases). The CDR3 runs 16 residues. The germline V and J ends were trimmed by 3 bases and 1 base, with 16 bases remaining between them. Germline assignment: CDR1 SEHNR and CDR2 FQNEAQ (reference sequence). The DNA for the CDR3 is TGTGCCAGCAGCTTGGGAGGAGGGTCACCATCCTACGAGCAGTACTTC. Protein product: CASSLGGGSPSYEQYF.

This sequence joins TRBV4-3 and TRBJ2-1; the D is unclear. In germline, CDR1 is LGHNA, CDR2 YSLEER. CDR3 length: 16 amino acids. V lost 0 bases to trimming and J lost 0 bases, with 9 bases between them. For the CDR3, the DNA is TGCGCCAGCAGCCAAGATCCGGGTGGCTCCTACAATGAGCAGTTCTTC. Translating gives CASSQDPGGSYNEQFF.

The V gene is TRBV7-6, the J gene TRBJ2-7, with 7 bases matching TRBD1. The germline V gene encodes CDR1 SGHVS and CDR2 FNYEAQ. CDR3 size: 13 residues. The junction had 1 base not matched to a gene; V was cut back by 3 bases and J by 2 bases. The CDR3 DNA reads TGTGCCAGCAGCTTCGGGACAGCCTACGAGCAGTACTTC. Amino acid sequence: CASSFGTAYEQYF.

The J gene is TRBJ1-4, the V gene TRBV4-1; D call uncertain. CDR1 and CDR2 (germline): MGHRA, YSYEKL. The CDR3 runs 17 residues. The ends were cut back, 4 bases at V and 4 bases at J, with 19 bases in the middle. CDR3 loop: CASSPFGWGGGNEKLFF. CDR3 nucleotide sequence: TGCGCCAGCAGCCCTTTCGGGTGGGGAGGAGGTAATGAAAAACTGTTTTTT.

This chain uses TRBV7-9 with TRBJ1-4, with D possibly being TRBD1 (6 bases). The CDR3 extends over 16 amino acids. Per germline, CDR1 SEHNR and CDR2 FQNEAQ (reference sequence). The V gene lost 2 bases and the J gene lost 3 bases, with 13 bases spanning the gap. As DNA, the CDR3 is TGTGCCAGCAGCTTACCTAAGGACAGTCCTAATGAAAAACTGTTTTTT. It encodes CASSLPKDSPNEKLFF.

CDR3 in amino acids: CASSLGQVYTGELFF. The DNA for the CDR3 is TGTGCCAGCAGCTTAGGACAGGTTTACACCGGGGAGCTGTTTTTT. The chain recombines TRBV11-3 with TRBJ2-2; TRBD1 might be the D (6 bases). The V and J ends lost 1 base and 3 bases respectively, with 9 bases between them. Looked up from germline, CDR1 is SGHNT and CDR2 is YENEEA. The CDR3 is made up of 15 amino acids.

V gene TRBV20-1 combines with J gene TRBJ2-1; no definite D call. Per the germline V gene, CDR1 is DFQATT and CDR2 is SNEGSKA (reference sequence). With 6 bases removed from V and 8 bases from J, the gap between germline ends came to 11 bases. The CDR3 is made up of 11 amino acids. The CDR3 nucleotides read TGCAGTGCGGCGGCCCCCCATGAGCAGTTCTTC. Translated: CSAAAPHEQFF.

This sequence joins TRBV25-1 and TRBJ1-1; D is unresolved. The V gene's germline CDR1 is MGHDK and CDR2 SYGVNS. This CDR3 spans 14 amino acids. Trimming pared 6 bases from V and 3 bases from J, leaving 14 bases between. CDR3 nucleotide sequence: TGTGCCAGCAGCGACGTAAGAGAGGACACTGAAGCTTTCTTT. This encodes CASSDVREDTEAFF. The full variable domain, its missing parts supplied by reference TRBV25-1 and TRBJ1-1, is EADIYQTPRYLVIGTGKKITLECSQTMGHDKMYWYQQDPGMELHLIHYSYGVNSTEKGDLSSESTVSRIRTEHFPLTLESARPSHTSQYLCASSDVREDTEAFFGQGTRLTVV.

CDR3 nucleotide sequence: TGTGCCAGCAGTTTATACGGGATTAACACCGGGGAGCTGTTTTTT. Its translation: CASSLYGINTGELFF. The chain couples TRBV28 to TRBJ2-2; TRBD2 might be the D (5 bases). Per germline, CDR1 MDHEN and CDR2 SYDVKM. CDR3 size: 15 residues. Trimming pared 1 base from V and 2 bases from J, leaving 8 bases between.

This clone was seen only a few times. This CDR3 reads CASSYSFGDTEAFF. CDR3 nucleotide sequence: TGTGCCAGCAGTTACTCCTTCGGGGACACTGAAGCTTTCTTT. The J gene is TRBJ1-1, the V gene TRBV6-5; the D is unclear. Germline lookup yields CDR1 MNHEY and CDR2 SVGAGI. The V gene lost 0 bases and the J gene lost 3 bases, with 8 bases spanning the gap. This CDR3 has 14 residues.

This clone has just one count. This chain connects TRBV27 to TRBJ2-5, with D perhaps TRBD2 (6 bases). The end of the DNA aligns better with TRBJ2-7, so the J call may be wrong. Germline CDR1 reads MNHEY; CDR2 reads SMNVEV (reference sequence). This CDR3 spans 13 amino acids. The CDR3 bases are TGTGCCAGCAGTACGACTAGTTCCTACGAGCAGTACTTC. Its translation: CASSTTSSYEQYF.

The chain combines TRBV6-1 with TRBJ2-1; maybe TRBD1 (5 bases). The CDR3 is made up of 16 amino acids. The germline V gene encodes CDR1 MNHNS and CDR2 SASEGT. The V and J ends lost 1 base and 0 bases respectively, with 10 bases between them. The CDR3 here is CASSEEQGGSYNEQFF. Written as DNA, the CDR3 is TGTGCCAGCAGTGAAGAGCAGGGTGGCTCCTACAATGAGCAGTTCTTC.

Written as DNA, the CDR3 is TGTGCCAGCAGTACCCTAGACGCAGATACGCAGTATTTT. Translated: CASSTLDADTQYF. This chain connects TRBV27 to TRBJ2-3; D unresolved. Looked up from germline, CDR1 is MNHEY and CDR2 is SMNVEV (reference sequence). The CDR3 is made up of 13 amino acids. Trimming removed 5 bases at V and 4 bases at J, with 10 bases between.

This clone was counted only a few times. The rearrangement links TRBV27 to TRBJ1-1, with D unresolved. Germline V gene sequence: CDR1 MNHEY, CDR2 SMNVEV (reference sequence). The germline V and J ends were trimmed by 5 bases and 11 bases, with 18 bases remaining between them. The CDR3 is 13 amino acids. In nucleotides, the CDR3 is TGTGCCAGCAGTCCGGGTCCCTCCCATGAGGCTTTCTTT. This sequence encodes CASSPGPSHEAFF.

Of note for this clone: An end of the junction does not agree with germline; a read error may underlie this. The chain joins TRBV28 to TRBJ2-7; 12 bases are a match to TRBD2. The CDR3 has 14 residues. Germline-derived CDR1 and CDR2 are MDHEN and SYDVKM. The CDR3 coding sequence is TGTGCCAGCAGTTTATCCTCACTAGCGGGAGGTCTAAGCTTC. This codes for CASSLSSLAGGLSF.

This clone was counted between two and nine times. The V and J genes are TRBV4-3 and TRBJ2-4, with 7 bases lining up with TRBD2. CDR3 length equals 13 residues. Germline values: CDR1 LGHNA, CDR2 YSLEER. The ends lost 0 bases at V and 8 bases at J; junction bases unmatched: 1. CDR3 nucleotide sequence: TGCGCCAGCAGCCAAGATCGGGAGGACATTCAGTACTTC. Amino acid sequence: CASSQDREDIQYF.

The chain is built from TRBV28 and TRBJ2-7; tentative D call: TRBD2 (7 bases). V was shortened by 7 bases and J by 1 base, with 20 bases between the two germline ends. Germline V gene lookup returns CDR1 MDHEN and CDR2 SYDVKM. The CDR3 covers 16 residues. CDR3 DNA: TGTGCCAGCACCTTCGAATGGGGGGGGCTATCCTACGAGCAGTACTTC. This translates into CASTFEWGGLSYEQYF. Variable domain in full (rest from reference TRBV28 and TRBJ2-7): DVKVTQSSRYLVKRTGEKVFLECVQDMDHENMFWYRQDPGLGLRLIYFSYDVKMKEKGDIPEGYSVSREKKERFSLILESASTNQTSMYLCASTFEWGGLSYEQYFGPGTRLTVT.

The rearrangement joins TRBV5-4 to TRBJ1-1; D remains ambiguous. Deletions cut 1 base from V and 2 bases from J, with 9 bases between. CDR1 SGHNT and CDR2 YYREEE come from the germline V gene (reference sequence). This CDR3 has 14 residues. The DNA of the CDR3 is TGTGCCAGCAGCTTGACGGAGATCAACACTGAAGCTTTCTTT. Protein: CASSLTEINTEAFF.